This TCR beta chain is drawn from a study of cytomegalovirus exposure and HLA in healthy donors. Overall study results and limits: Only CMV serostatus was available as immune exposure information. Prior analysis indicated that the majority of TCR beta V segments exhibited productivity approximately 87% or approximately 30% of the time.

13 Jbeta primers and 60 Vbeta primers were used for the PCR. Clones were sequenced by immunoSEQ multiplex PCR, and TCRdb holds only the in-frame ones, with some missing. Altogether around 190,000 clones are present, roughly three quarters being singletons, with the ten largest covering 1.6%. With regard to this clone: What it recognizes is unknown.

The length of the CDR3 is 14 residues. Trimming removed 6 bases from V and 9 bases from J; junction bases left unmatched: 7. Germline loops: CDR1 MNHNS, CDR2 SASEGT. V usage is TRBV6-1 and J usage is TRBJ1-6; 8 positions match TRBD1. This TCR was sampled from a woman between 18 and 29 years old in good health and CMV-seronegative. The sequenced sample was PBMCs. DNA for the CDR3: TGTGCCAGCAGCCAGGGACAGGAGATTTCACCCCTCCACTTT. This encodes CASSQGQEISPLHF.